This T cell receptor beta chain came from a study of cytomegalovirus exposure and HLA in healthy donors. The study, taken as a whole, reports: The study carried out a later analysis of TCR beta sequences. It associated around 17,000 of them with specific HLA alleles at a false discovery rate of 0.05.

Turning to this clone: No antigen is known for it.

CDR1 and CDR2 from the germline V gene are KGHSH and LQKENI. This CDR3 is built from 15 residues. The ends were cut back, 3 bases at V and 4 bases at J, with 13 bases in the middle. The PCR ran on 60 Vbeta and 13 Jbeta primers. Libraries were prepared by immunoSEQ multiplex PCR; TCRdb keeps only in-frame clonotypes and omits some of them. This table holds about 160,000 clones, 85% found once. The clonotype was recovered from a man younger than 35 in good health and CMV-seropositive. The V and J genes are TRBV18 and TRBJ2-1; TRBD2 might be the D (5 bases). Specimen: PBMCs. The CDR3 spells CASSPQLGAYNEQFF. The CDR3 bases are TGTGCCAGCTCACCTCAACTAGGCGCATACAATGAGCAGTTCTTC.